The next 6 T cell receptor beta chains were all read from a single sample in a study of cytomegalovirus exposure and HLA in healthy donors. Vbeta (60) and Jbeta (13) primers were used in the PCR. The table came from immunoSEQ multiplex PCR; TCRdb's copy has only in-frame clones and leaves some out. The sample consists of 150,000 or so clones, roughly 80% of them appearing once. The sample consisted of PBMCs. Every receptor here comes from a man in his forties in good health and CMV-seronegative.

This clone was seen more than once but under ten times. The gene calls are TRBV7-9 and TRBJ2-3; possibly TRBD2 for D (5 bases). This CDR3 is 12 amino acids long. Trimming stripped 7 bases from V and 6 bases from J, with 11 bases between. Germline CDR1 SEHNR, CDR2 FQNEAQ (reference sequence). The CDR3 region has the DNA TGTGCCAGCACCAAAAGAGGGGATACGCAGTATTTT. This sequence encodes CASTKRGDTQYF.

This rearrangement joins TRBV10-3 to TRBJ2-1; D remains unclear. The CDR3 is 14 amino acids. Germline CDR1 reads ENHRY; CDR2 reads SYGVKD. V lost 0 bases and J lost 4, with 7 bases in between. The CDR3 bases are TGTGCCATCAGTGAGTCGTTAGATTACAATGAGCAGTTCTTC. Translation: CAISESLDYNEQFF.

The chain recombines TRBV11-1 with TRBJ2-6; maybe TRBD1 (7 bases). The CDR3 extends over 16 amino acids. Deletions cut 6 bases from V and 0 bases from J, with 12 bases between. CDR1 and CDR2 (germline): SGHAT, FQDESV (reference sequence). As DNA, the CDR3 is TGTGCCAGCAGAGCAGGGGGGTCCTCTGGGGCCAACGTCCTGACTTTC. Protein product: CASRAGGSSGANVLTF.

The V and J genes are TRBV15 and TRBJ2-5; the D gene is possibly TRBD2 (6 bases). The CDR3 has 14 amino acids. Germline-derived CDR1 and CDR2 are LNHNV and YYDKDF (reference sequence). V gave up 0 bases and J gave up 5 bases, with 10 bases separating them. CDR3 loop: CATSREGGSETQYF. The CDR3 nucleotides read TGTGCCACCAGCAGAGAGGGGGGTTCGGAGACCCAGTACTTC.

The V call is TRBV6-5, the J call TRBJ2-3; D gene ambiguous. The V end lost 2 bases, the J end lost 4 bases, and 10 bases lay between the germline ends. CDR3 length: 14 amino acids. Germline V gene sequence: CDR1 MNHEY, CDR2 SVGAGI. The DNA of the CDR3 is TGTGCCAGCAGTTACAAATCCGAGGCAGATACGCAGTATTTT. This codes for CASSYKSEADTQYF.

As to this clone: Other DNA variants within this sample encode the same CDR3. This chain joins TRBV5-1 and TRBJ1-2, with TRBD1 matching 12 bases. There are 15 residues in the CDR3. CDR1 and CDR2 from the germline V gene are SGHRS and YFSETQ. The ends lost 4 bases at V and 2 bases at J; junction bases unmatched: 3. The chain's CDR3 is CASSPGTGGNYGYTF. In DNA, the CDR3 is TGCGCCAGCAGCCCCGGGACAGGGGGCAACTATGGCTACACCTTC.